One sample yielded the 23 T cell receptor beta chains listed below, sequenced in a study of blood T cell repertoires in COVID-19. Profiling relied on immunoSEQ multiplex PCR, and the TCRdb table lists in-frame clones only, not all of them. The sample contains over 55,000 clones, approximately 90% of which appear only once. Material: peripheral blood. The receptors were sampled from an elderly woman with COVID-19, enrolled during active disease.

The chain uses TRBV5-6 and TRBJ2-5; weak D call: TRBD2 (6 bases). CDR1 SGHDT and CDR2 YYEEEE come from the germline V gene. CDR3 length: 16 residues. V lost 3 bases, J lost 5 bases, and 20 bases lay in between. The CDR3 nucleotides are TGTGCCAGCAGCTCCGGGCTCGGGACTCGGGACGAGACCCAGTACTTC. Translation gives CASSSGLGTRDETQYF.

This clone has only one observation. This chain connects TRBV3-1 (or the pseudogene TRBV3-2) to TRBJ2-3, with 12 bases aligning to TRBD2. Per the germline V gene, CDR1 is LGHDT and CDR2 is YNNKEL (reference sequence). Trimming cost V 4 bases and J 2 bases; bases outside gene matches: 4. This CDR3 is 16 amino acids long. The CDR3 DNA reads TGTGCCAGCAGCCTGACTAGCGGGGGACACACAGATACGCAGTATTTT. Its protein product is CASSLTSGGHTDTQYF.

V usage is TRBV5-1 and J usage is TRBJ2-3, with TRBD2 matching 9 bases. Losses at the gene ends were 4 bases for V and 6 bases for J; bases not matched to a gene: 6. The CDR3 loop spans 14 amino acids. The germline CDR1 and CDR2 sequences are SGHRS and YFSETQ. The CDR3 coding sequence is TGCGCCAGCAGCCAGGGGACTAGCCCCGATACGCAGTATTTT. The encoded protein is CASSQGTSPDTQYF.

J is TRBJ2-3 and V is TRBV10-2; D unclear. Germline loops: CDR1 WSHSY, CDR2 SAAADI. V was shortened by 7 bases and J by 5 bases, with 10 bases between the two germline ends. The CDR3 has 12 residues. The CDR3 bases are TGCGCCAGCATTTCCGGCGGAGATACGCAGTATTTT. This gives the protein CASISGGDTQYF.

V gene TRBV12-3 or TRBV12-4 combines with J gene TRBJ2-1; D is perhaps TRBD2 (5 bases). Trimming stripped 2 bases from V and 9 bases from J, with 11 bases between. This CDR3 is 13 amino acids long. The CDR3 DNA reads TGTGCCAGCAGTTTAAGAGGGATCGCTGAGCAGTTCTTC. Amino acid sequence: CASSLRGIAEQFF.

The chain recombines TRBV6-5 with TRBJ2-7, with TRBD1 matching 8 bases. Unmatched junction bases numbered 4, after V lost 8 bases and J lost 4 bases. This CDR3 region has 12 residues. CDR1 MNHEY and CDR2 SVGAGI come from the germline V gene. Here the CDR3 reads CASQGTGYEQYF. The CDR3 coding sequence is TGTGCCAGCCAGGGGACAGGATACGAGCAGTACTTC.

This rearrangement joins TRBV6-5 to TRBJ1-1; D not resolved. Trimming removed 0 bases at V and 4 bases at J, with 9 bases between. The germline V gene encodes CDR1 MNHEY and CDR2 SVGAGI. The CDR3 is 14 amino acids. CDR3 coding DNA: TGTGCCAGCAGTTACTCGATACTTGGCACTGAAGCTTTCTTT. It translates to CASSYSILGTEAFF.

The DNA of the CDR3 is TGTGCCAGCACCCGGACAGGGGGCATTGAAGCTTTCTTT. Amino acids: CASTRTGGIEAFF. The chain combines TRBV6-5 with TRBJ1-1; 11 bases are a match to TRBD1. The CDR3 has 13 residues. Germline values: CDR1 MNHEY, CDR2 SVGAGI. V was clipped by 7 bases and J by 7 bases; unmatched bases: 5.

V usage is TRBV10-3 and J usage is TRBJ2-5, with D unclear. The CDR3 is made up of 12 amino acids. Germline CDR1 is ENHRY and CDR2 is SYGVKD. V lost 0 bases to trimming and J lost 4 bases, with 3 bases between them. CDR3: CAISESSETQYF. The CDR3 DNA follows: TGTGCCATCAGTGAGTCCTCAGAGACCCAGTACTTC.

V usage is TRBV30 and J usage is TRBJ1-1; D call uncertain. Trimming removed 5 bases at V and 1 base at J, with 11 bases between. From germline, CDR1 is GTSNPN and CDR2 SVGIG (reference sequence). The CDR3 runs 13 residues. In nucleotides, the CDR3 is TGTGCCTGGGTGAGGCAACCGAACACTGAAGCTTTCTTT. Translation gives CAWVRQPNTEAFF.

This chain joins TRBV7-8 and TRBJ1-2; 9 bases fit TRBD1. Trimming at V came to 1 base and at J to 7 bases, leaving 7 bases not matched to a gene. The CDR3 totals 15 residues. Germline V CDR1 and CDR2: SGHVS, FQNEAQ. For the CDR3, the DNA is TGTGCCAGCAGCTTAGGGGCGGGACAGGGCCGTGGCTACACCTTC. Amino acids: CASSLGAGQGRGYTF.

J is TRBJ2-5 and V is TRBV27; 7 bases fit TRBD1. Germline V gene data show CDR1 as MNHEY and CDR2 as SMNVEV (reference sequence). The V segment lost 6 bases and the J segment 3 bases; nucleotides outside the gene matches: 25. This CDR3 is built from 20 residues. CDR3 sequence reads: CASRPLAIRTGQFAEETQYF. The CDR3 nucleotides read TGTGCCAGCAGGCCCCTAGCAATCCGGACAGGACAATTCGCAGAAGAGACCCAGTACTTC.

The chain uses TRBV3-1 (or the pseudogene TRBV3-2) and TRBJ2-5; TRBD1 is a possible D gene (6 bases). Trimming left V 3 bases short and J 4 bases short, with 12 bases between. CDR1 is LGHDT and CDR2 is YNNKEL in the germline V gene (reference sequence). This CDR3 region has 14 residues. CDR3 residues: CASSQGARGETQYF. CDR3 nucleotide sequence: TGTGCCAGCAGCCAGGGGGCTCGGGGAGAGACCCAGTACTTC.

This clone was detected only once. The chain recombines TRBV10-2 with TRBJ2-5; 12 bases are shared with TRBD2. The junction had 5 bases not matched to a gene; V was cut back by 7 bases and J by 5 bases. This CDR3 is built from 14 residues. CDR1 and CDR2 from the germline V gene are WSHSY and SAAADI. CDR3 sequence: CASNLAGGSETQYF. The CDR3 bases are TGCGCCAGCAACCTAGCGGGGGGGAGTGAGACCCAGTACTTC.

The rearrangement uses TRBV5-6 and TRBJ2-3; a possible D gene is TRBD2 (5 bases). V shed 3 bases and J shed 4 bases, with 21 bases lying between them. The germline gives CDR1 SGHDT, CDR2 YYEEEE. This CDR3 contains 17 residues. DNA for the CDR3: TGTGCCAGCAGCTCCTCCCTGGGAAGGGTGGAGGCAGATACGCAGTATTTT. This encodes CASSSSLGRVEADTQYF.

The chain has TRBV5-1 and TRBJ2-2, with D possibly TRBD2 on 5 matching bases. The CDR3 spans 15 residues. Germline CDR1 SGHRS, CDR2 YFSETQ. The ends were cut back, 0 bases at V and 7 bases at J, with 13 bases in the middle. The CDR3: CASSLVGDGNGELFF. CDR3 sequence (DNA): TGCGCCAGCAGCTTGGTCGGGGATGGCAACGGGGAGCTGTTTTTT.

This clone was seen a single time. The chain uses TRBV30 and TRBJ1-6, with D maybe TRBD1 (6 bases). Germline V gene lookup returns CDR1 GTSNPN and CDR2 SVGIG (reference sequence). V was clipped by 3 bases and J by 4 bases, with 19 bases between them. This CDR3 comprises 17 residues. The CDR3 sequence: CAWRPQGMSLYNSPLHF. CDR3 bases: TGTGCCTGGAGACCACAGGGAATGAGCTTGTATAATTCACCCCTCCACTTT. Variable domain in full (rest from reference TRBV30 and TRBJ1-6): SQTIHQWPATLVQPVGSPLSLECTVEGTSNPNLYWYRQAAGRGLQLLFYSVGIGQISSEVPQNLSASRPQDRQFILSSKKLLLSDSGFYLCAWRPQGMSLYNSPLHFGNGTRLTVT.

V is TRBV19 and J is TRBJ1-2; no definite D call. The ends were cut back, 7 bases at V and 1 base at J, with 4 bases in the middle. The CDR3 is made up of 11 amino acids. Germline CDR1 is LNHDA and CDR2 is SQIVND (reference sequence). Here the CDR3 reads CASKLNYGYTF. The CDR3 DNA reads TGTGCCAGTAAACTTAACTATGGCTACACCTTC.

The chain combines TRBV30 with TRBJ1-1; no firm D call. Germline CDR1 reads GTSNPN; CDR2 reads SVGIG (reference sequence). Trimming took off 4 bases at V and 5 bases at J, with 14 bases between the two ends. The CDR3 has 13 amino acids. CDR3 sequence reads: CAWILGPVTEAFF. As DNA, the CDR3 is TGTGCCTGGATTCTAGGTCCAGTTACTGAAGCTTTCTTT.

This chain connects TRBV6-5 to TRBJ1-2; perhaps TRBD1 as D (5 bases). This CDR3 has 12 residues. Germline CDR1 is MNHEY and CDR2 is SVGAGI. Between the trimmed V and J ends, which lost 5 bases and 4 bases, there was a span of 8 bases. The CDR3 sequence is CASSPGFYGYTF. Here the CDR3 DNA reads TGTGCCAGCAGTCCAGGGTTCTATGGCTACACCTTC.

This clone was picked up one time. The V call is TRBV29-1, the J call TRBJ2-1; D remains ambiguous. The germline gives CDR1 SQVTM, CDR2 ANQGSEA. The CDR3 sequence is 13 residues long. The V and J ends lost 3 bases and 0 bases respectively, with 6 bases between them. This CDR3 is CSVEAVSYNEQFF. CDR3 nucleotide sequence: TGCAGCGTTGAGGCGGTCTCCTACAATGAGCAGTTCTTC.

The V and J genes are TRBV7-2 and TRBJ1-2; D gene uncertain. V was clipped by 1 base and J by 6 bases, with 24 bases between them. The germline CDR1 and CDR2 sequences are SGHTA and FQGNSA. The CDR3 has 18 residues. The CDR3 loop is CASSLGSPLEAAPHGYTF. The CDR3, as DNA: TGTGCCAGCAGCTTAGGAAGTCCCTTGGAGGCCGCGCCGCATGGCTACACCTTC. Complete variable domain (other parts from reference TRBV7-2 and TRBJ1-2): GAGVSQSPSNKVTEKGKDVELRCDPISGHTALYWYRQSLGQGLEFLIYFQGNSAPDKSGLPSDRFSAERTGGSVSTLTIQRTQQEDSAVYLCASSLGSPLEAAPHGYTFGSGTRLTVV.

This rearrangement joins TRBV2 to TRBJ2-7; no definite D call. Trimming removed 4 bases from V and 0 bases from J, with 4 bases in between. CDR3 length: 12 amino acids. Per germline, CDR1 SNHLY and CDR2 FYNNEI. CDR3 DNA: TGTGCCAGCAGTGCAAACTCCTACGAGCAGTACTTC. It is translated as CASSANSYEQYF.